These 22 T cell receptor beta chains originate from one sample sequenced in a study of cytomegalovirus exposure and HLA in healthy donors. In the PCR, 60 Vbeta and 13 Jbeta primers were used. Clones were sequenced by immunoSEQ multiplex PCR, and TCRdb holds only the in-frame ones, with some missing. The table has around 100,000 clones, around 79% seen once. Sequenced: PBMCs. These receptors were taken from a middle-aged woman in good health and CMV-seronegative.

The chain couples TRBV2 to TRBJ2-7; 7 positions agree with TRBD1. This CDR3 contains 13 residues. From germline, CDR1 is SNHLY and CDR2 FYNNEI. The junction had 7 bases not matched to a gene; V was cut back by 8 bases and J by 3 bases. The CDR3 region has the DNA TGTGCCAGCGGACAAGACAGGGACTACGAGCAGTACTTC. Its translation is CASGQDRDYEQYF. The full variable domain, its missing parts supplied by reference TRBV2 and TRBJ2-7, is EPEVTQTPSHQVTQMGQEVILRCVPISNHLYFYWYRQILGQKVEFLVSFYNNEISEKSEIFDDQFSVERPDGSNFTLKIRSTKLEDSAMYFCASGQDRDYEQYFGPGTRLTVT.

The chain employs TRBV9 and TRBJ2-7; 9 bases match TRBD1. In germline, CDR1 is SGDLS, CDR2 YYNGEE. This CDR3 spans 17 amino acids. V trimming: 0 bases; J trimming: 3 bases; junction bases outside the gene matches: 10. DNA of the CDR3: TGTGCCAGCAGCGTAGGAGACGGGGGACAGGGACTCTACGAGCAGTACTTC. This codes for CASSVGDGGQGLYEQYF.

This chain links TRBV6-1 with TRBJ2-2, with TRBD1 as a possible D gene (6 bases). Germline V CDR1 and CDR2: MNHNS, SASEGT. The V end was cut by 5 bases, the J end by 5 bases, with 12 bases between. The CDR3 is made up of 14 amino acids. CDR3 coding DNA: TGTGCCAGCAGTAAGTTTGGACAGACCGGGGAGCTGTTTTTT. Protein: CASSKFGQTGELFF.

The chain joins TRBV9 to TRBJ2-7; D might be TRBD2 (6 bases). Trimming pared 2 bases from V and 7 bases from J, leaving 13 bases between. This CDR3 contains 13 residues. CDR1 and CDR2 (germline): SGDLS, YYNGEE. In DNA form, the CDR3 reads TGTGCCAGCAGCGTGGGGGACTCGTGGGAGCAGTACTTC. Protein: CASSVGDSWEQYF.

The chain uses TRBV28 and TRBJ2-5; weak D call: TRBD1 (6 bases). The CDR3 spans 14 residues. V lost 6 bases and J 2 bases, leaving 13 bases between the germline ends. The germline gives CDR1 MDHEN, CDR2 SYDVKM. This CDR3 reads CASRGRGNQETQYF. DNA for the CDR3: TGTGCCAGCAGAGGCAGGGGAAATCAAGAGACCCAGTACTTC.

The V call is TRBV9, the J call TRBJ2-1, with TRBD2 identical over 8 bases. This CDR3 is built from 18 residues. The V and J ends lost 4 bases and 7 bases, in that order; junction bases with no gene match: 19. Germline V gives CDR1 SGDLS, CDR2 YYNGEE. The CDR3 nucleotides read TGTGCCAGCAGCCCCCCCTTAAAACTAAGCGGGAGAACGAATGAGCAGTTCTTC. Translating it yields CASSPPLKLSGRTNEQFF.

The rearrangement joins TRBV28 to TRBJ2-5; TRBD2 matches 10 bases. The V and J ends lost 5 bases and 4 bases, in that order; junction bases with no gene match: 7. This CDR3 is 15 amino acids long. Germline V gene sequence: CDR1 MDHEN, CDR2 SYDVKM. Written as DNA, the CDR3 is TGTGCCAGCAGTCCGCTAGCGGGAGTACCAGAGACCCAGTACTTC. It yields the protein CASSPLAGVPETQYF.

This clone was seen more than once but under ten times. V gene TRBV7-6 combines with J gene TRBJ2-1; 12 bases are a match to TRBD1. With V trimmed by 3 bases and J by 0 bases, 9 bases remained unmatched. Germline V gene lookup returns CDR1 SGHVS and CDR2 FNYEAQ. This CDR3 has 19 residues. The chain's CDR3 is CASSLGRDRGPSSYNEQFF. The CDR3 region has the DNA TGTGCCAGCAGCTTGGGACGGGACAGGGGGCCGAGCTCCTACAATGAGCAGTTCTTC.

The chain recombines TRBV19 with TRBJ1-5; a possible D gene is TRBD1 (5 bases). The CDR3 is 14 residues long. V was pared by 5 bases and J by 2 bases, with 10 bases between. Per the germline V gene, CDR1 is LNHDA and CDR2 is SQIVND (reference sequence). CDR3 DNA: TGTGCCAGTAGTCACCAACAGGGCAATCAGCCCCAGCATTTT. It is translated as CASSHQQGNQPQHF.

This rearrangement joins TRBV5-4 to TRBJ2-7, with 7 nucleotides matching TRBD2. The CDR3 is 14 amino acids. Germline V gene lookup returns CDR1 SGHNT and CDR2 YYREEE (reference sequence). The J segment lost 0 bases and the V segment lost 2 bases, leaving 2 bases of the junction unmatched. CDR3 amino acids: CASSFGGGSYEQYF. The CDR3 DNA reads TGTGCCAGCAGCTTCGGCGGGGGCTCCTACGAGCAGTACTTC.

This chain links TRBV11-2 with TRBJ2-1; 14 bases match TRBD2. Per germline, CDR1 SGHAT and CDR2 FQNNGV. The CDR3 extends over 16 amino acids. J gave up 7 bases and V 5 bases, and 7 bases lay outside the gene matches. The CDR3 bases are TGTGCCAGCAGCACGGGACTAGCGGGAGTCGGGAATGAGCAGTTCTTC. Protein product: CASSTGLAGVGNEQFF.

This chain uses TRBV7-3 with TRBJ1-1; tentatively, D is TRBD1 (5 bases). Per germline, CDR1 SGHTA and CDR2 FQGTGA. V lost 2 bases and J 1 base, leaving 8 bases between the germline ends. This CDR3 has 14 amino acids. CDR3 nucleotides: TGTGCCAGCAGCTTATCGGGGGAGAACACTGAAGCTTTCTTT. This encodes CASSLSGENTEAFF.

This rearrangement joins TRBV6-5 to TRBJ2-7; 13 bases map to TRBD2. The CDR3 spans 16 residues. The germline CDR1 and CDR2 sequences are MNHEY and SVGAGI. The V gene end was trimmed by 0 bases and the J gene end by 5 bases; junction bases not matched to a gene: 4. CDR3 residues: CASSYSGLAGPHEQYF. CDR3 nucleotide sequence: TGTGCCAGCAGTTACTCGGGACTAGCGGGACCCCACGAGCAGTACTTC.

Points on this clone: A read error may produce the germline difference seen at one junction end. The chain links TRBV7-7 to TRBJ1-3; the match to TRBD1 covers 9 bases. The CDR3 is 15 residues long. Germline CDR1 reads SSHAT; CDR2 reads FNYEAQ (reference sequence). Here the CDR3 reads CASSPGQGWGNTIYF. The CDR3 DNA reads TGTGCTAGCAGCCCAGGACAGGGGTGGGGAAACACCATATATTTT.

J is TRBJ2-7 and V is TRBV6-1; TRBD1 matches 10 bases. The germline gives CDR1 MNHNS, CDR2 SASEGT. CDR3 length equals 15 residues. V lost 5 bases to trimming and J lost 6 bases; unmatched junction nucleotides: 10. Here the CDR3 DNA reads TGTGCCAGCAGTCGCTCCGGGACAGGGGTGGGCGAGCAGTACTTC. Its translation is CASSRSGTGVGEQYF.

V usage is TRBV18 and J usage is TRBJ1-1; no clear D gene. The CDR3 has 15 residues. V lost 2 bases and J 0 bases, leaving 10 bases between the germline ends. The germline CDR1 and CDR2 sequences are KGHSH and LQKENI. CDR3 residues: CASSPSGYLNTEAFF. DNA of the CDR3: TGTGCCAGCTCACCATCGGGATACCTGAACACTGAAGCTTTCTTT.

The rearrangement links TRBV19 to TRBJ2-7; unclear D gene. CDR1 and CDR2 (germline): LNHDA, SQIVND (reference sequence). Trimming cost V 5 bases and J 4 bases, with 15 bases left between them. This CDR3 comprises 14 residues. For the CDR3, the DNA is TGTGCCAGTAGTTCGGCCGTCAGAGGATACGAGCAGTACTTC. It specifies CASSSAVRGYEQYF.

This sequence joins TRBV16 and TRBJ2-7, with 12 bases that match TRBD1. Trimming removed 4 bases from V and 5 bases from J; junction bases left unmatched: 6. The CDR3 covers 15 residues. From germline, CDR1 is KGHSY and CDR2 FQNENV. The CDR3 loop is CASSRTGTGGHEQYF. In DNA form, the CDR3 reads TGTGCCAGCAGCCGCACCGGGACAGGGGGCCACGAGCAGTACTTC.

This clone appeared once. V gene TRBV10-3 combines with J gene TRBJ2-2; maybe TRBD1 (6 bases). CDR3 size: 14 residues. CDR1 and CDR2 (germline): ENHRY, SYGVKD. V dropped 7 bases and J dropped 4 bases, with 13 bases sitting between them. CDR3 protein: CAINVDRTTGELFF. The CDR3 coding sequence is TGTGCCATCAATGTTGACAGGACCACCGGGGAGCTGTTTTTT.

This chain links TRBV27 with TRBJ2-5; 15 positions agree with TRBD2. The CDR3 length is 16 residues. Germline trimming cut 6 bases from V and 2 bases from J; bases unmatched to any gene: 4. The germline gives CDR1 MNHEY, CDR2 SMNVEV (reference sequence). In DNA, the CDR3 is TGTGCCAGCAGCCTCGGACTAGCGGGAGGGCAAGAGACCCAGTACTTC. It translates to CASSLGLAGGQETQYF.

The rearrangement links TRBV4-3 to TRBJ1-4, with 7 bases lining up with TRBD1. After removal of 0 bases from V and 14 bases from J, the junction contained 6 bases not matched to a gene. The CDR3 consists of 13 residues. Per the germline V gene, CDR1 is LGHNA and CDR2 is YSLEER. CDR3: CASSQDRAGGLFF. In nucleotides, the CDR3 is TGCGCCAGCAGCCAAGATAGGGCAGGGGGGCTGTTTTTT.

J is TRBJ2-7 and V is TRBV28; D may be TRBD1 (5 bases). From germline, CDR1 is MDHEN and CDR2 SYDVKM. V lost 2 bases and J lost 3, with 14 bases in between. The CDR3 extends over 15 amino acids. The DNA of the CDR3 is TGTGCCAGCAGTTTAGGGGCGAGGCTCCGCTACGAGCAGTACTTC. Its translation: CASSLGARLRYEQYF.